This TCR beta chain derives from a study of glioma-infiltrating T cells after dendritic cell vaccination. In the study overall: Between about 2003 and 2013, patients got autologous tumor lysate-pulsed dendritic cell vaccines.

Trimming left V 2 bases short and J 8 bases short, with 9 bases between. The CDR3 consists of 12 residues. From germline, CDR1 is MNHNY and CDR2 SVGAGI (reference sequence). Details on this clone: Its antigen is unidentified.

Using immunoSEQ multiplex PCR, the repertoire was profiled, and TCRdb retains in-frame clones only, with some absent. The sample lists some 100,000 clones, around 85% occurring once. Findings and caveats of the study: Only a small number of patients had complete blood and tumor samples.

Fresh-frozen tumor tissue and more than two years of survival data were available for all. All glioblastoma patients lacked an isocitrate dehydrogenase mutation. V gene TRBV6-6 combines with J gene TRBJ1-1, with D unresolved. The receptor was derived from a human donor with glioblastoma. The sample was blood, taken before dendritic cell vaccination. The DNA for the CDR3 is TGTGCCAGCAGTTACAGGCGGCAGGAAGCTTTCTTT. It codes for CASSYRRQEAFF.